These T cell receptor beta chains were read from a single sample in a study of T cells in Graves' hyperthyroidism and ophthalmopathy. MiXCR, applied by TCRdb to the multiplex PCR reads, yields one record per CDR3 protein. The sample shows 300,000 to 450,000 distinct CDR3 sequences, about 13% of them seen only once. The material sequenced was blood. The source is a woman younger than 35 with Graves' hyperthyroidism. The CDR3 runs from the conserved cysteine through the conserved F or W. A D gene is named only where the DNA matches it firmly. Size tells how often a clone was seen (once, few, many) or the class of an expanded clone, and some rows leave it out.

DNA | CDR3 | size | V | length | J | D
TGTGCCAGCAGCCAATACGGGGGCAGGGGAGCTTTCTTT | CASSQYGGRGAFF | once | TRBV3-1 | 13 | TRBJ1-1 | NA
TGTGCCAGCAGCCCCGGGGTAGACTACGAGCAGTACTTC | CASSPGVDYEQYF | many | TRBV14 | 13 | TRBJ2-7 | NA
TGTGCCACCGGGACTAGCGGGAGGGCCGGAGTTGAGCAGTTCTTC | CATGTSGRAGVEQFF | many | TRBV24-1 | 15 | TRBJ2-1 | TRBD2
TGTGCCAGATTCGGGGAGGGACAGGGCCGCGAAAAAAACATTCAGTACTTC | CARFGEGQGREKNIQYF | NA | TRBV7-3 | 17 | TRBJ2-4 | TRBD1
TGTGCCAGCAGAGCCCATGTCGGCGAGCAGTACTTC | CASRAHVGEQYF | few | TRBV28 | 12 | TRBJ2-7 | NA
TGTGCCAGCATAAAGGAGAAGGGCTCCTACGAGCAGTACTTC | CASIKEKGSYEQYF | many | TRBV2 | 14 | TRBJ2-7 | NA
TGTGCCAGCAGCGCCTCCGGGACTCGTCAAGAGACCCAGTACTTC | CASSASGTRQETQYF | many | TRBV7-8 | 15 | TRBJ2-5 | NA
TGTGCCAGCAGTGTCGGGTCAGACACCGGGGAGCTGTTTTTT | CASSVGSDTGELFF | few | TRBV27 | 14 | TRBJ2-2 | NA
TGTGCCAGCAGCCAAGGGTCGAAACCGGGCCGGTCGTACGAGCAGTACTTC | CASSQGSKPGRSYEQYF | many | TRBV3-1 | 17 | TRBJ2-7 | NA
TGTGCCACCAGTGGCCATTACAAAGGGACTAGCGGGAGTTCCTACAATGAGCAGTTCTTC | CATSGHYKGTSGSSYNEQFF | many | TRBV24-1 | 20 | TRBJ2-1 | TRBD2
TGTGCCACCAGCAGCCCGACCGGGATCCCCATCACAGATACGCAGTATTTT | CATSSPTGIPITDTQYF | NA | TRBV15 | 17 | TRBJ2-3 | NA
TGTGCCAGCAGTCAGGGTTACACTGAAGCTTTCTTT | CASSQGYTEAFF | many | TRBV12-3/TRBV12-4 | 12 | TRBJ1-1 | NA
TGTGCCAGCAGTTTACCCGTCTCGCCTAATGAAAAACTGTTTTTT | CASSLPVSPNEKLFF | many | TRBV28 | 15 | TRBJ1-4 | NA
TGTGCCAGCAGTTTCTTCCAGGAGGGGACAGGGGTCGGCAATCAGCCCCAGCATTTT | CASSFFQEGTGVGNQPQHF | NA | TRBV12-3/TRBV12-4 | 19 | TRBJ1-5 | TRBD1
TGTGCCAGCAGCCAAGGGCGTATCGTACGGGGGACCCCCTACGAGCAGTACTTC | CASSQGRIVRGTPYEQYF | many | TRBV3-1 | 18 | TRBJ2-7 | NA
TGTGCCAGCAGCGTAGAGGGTGCTGGAAACACCATATATTTT | CASSVEGAGNTIYF | NA | TRBV9 | 14 | TRBJ1-3 | NA
TGTGCCAGCAGTGTCTCAGATACGCAGTATTTT | CASSVSDTQYF | many | TRBV2 | 11 | TRBJ2-3 | NA
TGCGCCAGCAGCCTGAGCGGGGCGCAAGAGACCCAGTACTTC | CASSLSGAQETQYF | NA | TRBV5-1 | 14 | TRBJ2-5 | TRBD2
TGTGCCAGCTCAAACAGGGAAGGGGCCAACGTCCTGACTTTC | CASSNREGANVLTF | many | TRBV18 | 14 | TRBJ2-6 | NA
TGTGCCAGCAGCGACCAGGGGATAAACACTGAAGCTTTCTTT | CASSDQGINTEAFF | NA | TRBV7-9 | 14 | TRBJ1-1 | NA
TGCAGTGCCCCCCTAGCGCGGACTAGCCCAGATACGCAGTATTTT | CSAPLARTSPDTQYF | many | TRBV20-1 | 15 | TRBJ2-3 | TRBD2
TGTGCCAGCAGTGTTGGAGAGACCCAGTACTTC | CASSVGETQYF | many | TRBV28 | 11 | TRBJ2-5 | NA
TGCGCCAGCAGCTTGGAGCTCACAGGGAGAGCCTACGAGCAGTACTTC | CASSLELTGRAYEQYF | many | TRBV5-1 | 16 | TRBJ2-7 | NA
TGTGCCAGTAGTAGTCAGGGAGGTTGGATGAACACTGAAGCTTTCTTT | CASSSQGGWMNTEAFF | many | TRBV19 | 16 | TRBJ1-1 | NA
TGCGCCAGCAGATCCGGGACAGGCGTAAATGAAAAACTGTTTTTT | CASRSGTGVNEKLFF | NA | TRBV10-2 | 15 | TRBJ1-4 | TRBD1
TGTGCCAGCAGCTTAGAGGTTTTGGCAGGGGATGGCTACACCTTC | CASSLEVLAGDGYTF | many | TRBV7-2 | 15 | TRBJ1-2 | NA
TGTGCCAGCAGCCGTCGGACAGGGGGCCTCACCGGGGAGCTGTTTTTT | CASSRRTGGLTGELFF | few | TRBV25-1 | 16 | TRBJ2-2 | TRBD1
TGTGCCAGCAGCAAGAACAGGGACCAAGAGACCCAGTACTTC | CASSKNRDQETQYF | NA | TRBV11-3 | 14 | TRBJ2-5 | NA
TGCAGTGCTACAAACTGGACTAGCGGCCAAGAGACCCAGTACTTC | CSATNWTSGQETQYF | many | TRBV20-1 | 15 | TRBJ2-5 | TRBD2
TGTGCCAGCAGACCTCAACAGGGCCCCTATGGCTACACCTTC | CASRPQQGPYGYTF | few | TRBV12-3/TRBV12-4 | 14 | TRBJ1-2 | NA
TGTGCCAGCAGCCCTTGGACAGGGGAGGGCTATGGCTACACCTTC | CASSPWTGEGYGYTF | few | TRBV7-9 | 15 | TRBJ1-2 | TRBD1
TGTGCCAGCAGCCAAGCCAAGGGGGCAGACTATGGCTACACCTTC | CASSQAKGADYGYTF | many | TRBV4-2 | 15 | TRBJ1-2 | TRBD1
TGTGCCATCAGTGAGTCGGGGGAGGATACGCAGTATTTT | CAISESGEDTQYF | many | TRBV10-3 | 13 | TRBJ2-3 | NA
TGTGCCAGCAGTATGGCAGGTCTGGCCTACGAGCAGTACTTC | CASSMAGLAYEQYF | few | TRBV25-1 | 14 | TRBJ2-7 | NA
TGCGCCAGCAGCCGTACTCAGGGGGCAGGGACCCAGTACTTC | CASSRTQGAGTQYF | NA | TRBV5-1 | 14 | TRBJ2-5 | TRBD1
TGTGCCAGCAGCCTAGCGTCGAACACCGGGGAGCTGTTTTTT | CASSLASNTGELFF | many | TRBV7-2 | 14 | TRBJ2-2 | NA
TGCGCCAGCAGCTGGGGGGGTCGAACAGGGATGAACACTGAAGCTTTCTTT | CASSWGGRTGMNTEAFF | NA | TRBV5-1 | 17 | TRBJ1-1 | NA
TGCGCCAGCAGCGGAGAGAACTACGAGCAGTACTTC | CASSGENYEQYF | few | TRBV5-1 | 12 | TRBJ2-7 | NA
TGTGCCAGCAGGCCCGCCGACCTGACCTACGAGCAGTACTTC | CASRPADLTYEQYF | many | TRBV2 | 14 | TRBJ2-7 | NA
TGTGCCAGCAGGCCGTCTCCTAACTATGGCTACACCTTC | CASRPSPNYGYTF | many | TRBV6-1 | 13 | TRBJ1-2 | NA
TGTGCCAGCGGCCCGGGACACTACACAGATACGCAGTATTTT | CASGPGHYTDTQYF | NA | TRBV2 | 14 | TRBJ2-3 | NA
TGTGCCAGCAGTTTAAGTTTGTTCCAGCCCCAGCATTTT | CASSLSLFQPQHF | many | TRBV12-3/TRBV12-4 | 13 | TRBJ1-5 | NA
TGTGCCAGCAGCTTATCCACAAGCACAGATACGCAGTATTTT | CASSLSTSTDTQYF | many | TRBV7-9 | 14 | TRBJ2-3 | NA
TGCGCCAGCAGCCAAGGACTGGGAGCAGGCTATGAGCAGTTCTTC | CASSQGLGAGYEQFF | many | TRBV4-3 | 15 | TRBJ2-1 | NA
TGTGCCAGCTCACCCCGGGATCAAGGGGAGACCCAGTACTTC | CASSPRDQGETQYF | many | TRBV18 | 14 | TRBJ2-5 | NA
TGCAGTGCTCGCCCCACAGCGGCCCCTTTTAATGAGCAGTTCTTC | CSARPTAAPFNEQFF | many | TRBV20-1 | 15 | TRBJ2-1 | NA
TGTGCCAGCAGCCAAGAGGGACAAGTCTCTGGGGCCAACGTCCTGACTTTC | CASSQEGQVSGANVLTF | NA | TRBV4-2 | 17 | TRBJ2-6 | NA
TGCAGTGCTAGAGATATGCAGGGTCAGGAAAAACTGTTTTTT | CSARDMQGQEKLFF | NA | TRBV20-1 | 14 | TRBJ1-4 | NA
TGCAGCGTTTCCTTCGAGATGGGACAGGGCTATGGCTACACCTTC | CSVSFEMGQGYGYTF | few | TRBV29-1 | 15 | TRBJ1-2 | TRBD1
TGTGCCAGCAGCCTTAACAGGGTTGGGAACACTGAAGCTTTCTTT | CASSLNRVGNTEAFF | many | TRBV7-2 | 15 | TRBJ1-1 | NA
TGTGCCAGCAGTGGGACCTACCATGGTTCTGGAAACACCATATATTTT | CASSGTYHGSGNTIYF | few | TRBV6-1 | 16 | TRBJ1-3 | NA
TGTGCCAGCAGCTCGCAGGGAACGGTAGAAAAACTGTTTTTT | CASSSQGTVEKLFF | NA | TRBV11-2 | 14 | TRBJ1-4 | NA
TGTGCCACCCGGACAGGGGGCCTTACGAATCAGCCCCAGCATTTT | CATRTGGLTNQPQHF | NA | TRBV19 | 15 | TRBJ1-5 | TRBD1